The 29 T cell receptor beta chains in this list originate from one sample, sequenced in a study of Graves' ophthalmopathy and Graves' hyperthyroidism (dated by TCRdb to 2016 to 2019). Data came from an Illumina HiSeq 2000. For repertoire sequencing, the TCR beta CDR3 regions were amplified from RNA transcripts. HTBI primers and the Qiagen OneStep RT-PCR kit were used in a first-round RT-PCR, which was followed by a second-round multiplex PCR, size selection and purification. TCRdb's own reprocessing of the public reads used fastp at Q25 and MiXCR and kept productive beta chains. Rows matching on CDR3 protein sequence are summarized as one entry with the most common DNA and genes. A total of 200,000 to 250,000 distinct CDR3 sequences appear in this sample, around 28% of them only once. Jointly, the top ten make up about 9.1% of the sample. Sequenced: peripheral blood. The receptors derive from a middle-aged man with Graves' ophthalmopathy. Donor details come from another sample of the same person, matched by shared clones.

In its sample, this clonotype was seen many times. The J gene is TRBJ1-6, the V gene TRBV7-2; D unclear. V was cut by 2 bases and J by 8 bases, with 10 bases left in between. Germline V gives CDR1 SGHTA, CDR2 FQGNSA. The CDR3 spans 14 residues. The CDR3 DNA reads TGTGCCAGCAGCTTATCCTTTGCAGATTCACCCCTCCACTTT. Residues: CASSLSFADSPLHF.

This chain links TRBV30 with TRBJ1-1; TRBD1 aligns across 8 bases. The germline gives CDR1 GTSNPN, CDR2 SVGIG (reference sequence). V trimming: 3 bases; J trimming: 4 bases; junction bases outside the gene matches: 16. The CDR3 runs 17 residues. The CDR3 spells CAWRSPFPSGGFTEAFF. CDR3 sequence (DNA): TGTGCCTGGAGGTCCCCCTTCCCTTCAGGGGGCTTCACTGAAGCTTTCTTT.

This clonotype was detected many times. V usage is TRBV5-1 and J usage is TRBJ1-1, with D possibly being TRBD1 (5 bases). In germline, CDR1 is SGHRS, CDR2 YFSETQ. This CDR3 has 14 residues. The V gene lost 3 bases and the J gene lost 1 base, with 10 bases spanning the gap. The CDR3 nucleotides are TGCGCCAGCAGCTCGTTTACAGGGAACACTGAAGCTTTCTTT. It is translated as CASSSFTGNTEAFF.

V usage is TRBV28 and J usage is TRBJ2-7, with TRBD2 matching 7 bases. This CDR3 comprises 15 residues. Germline assignment: CDR1 MDHEN and CDR2 SYDVKM. J lost 7 bases, V lost 3 bases, and 12 bases had no gene match. CDR3 nucleotides: TGTGCCAGCAGTTTTGCCTCGTCCCAAGCGGGGGAGCAGTACTTC. Protein: CASSFASSQAGEQYF. The full variable domain, rest sourced from reference TRBV28 and TRBJ2-7, is DVKVTQSSRYLVKRTGEKVFLECVQDMDHENMFWYRQDPGLGLRLIYFSYDVKMKEKGDIPEGYSVSREKKERFSLILESASTNQTSMYLCASSFASSQAGEQYFGPGTRLTVT.

In this sample, this clonotype turned up a few times. The chain joins TRBV28 to TRBJ1-2, with 7 bases that match TRBD1. The V gene end was trimmed by 3 bases and the J gene end by 4 bases; junction bases not matched to a gene: 8. The CDR3 has 15 amino acids. Per germline, CDR1 MDHEN and CDR2 SYDVKM. The CDR3, as DNA: TGTGCCAGCAGTTTCGAGGGGGCGTGGCGCTATGGCTACACCTTC. It specifies CASSFEGAWRYGYTF.

This clonotype was found many times. The V call is TRBV6-2 or TRBV6-3, the J call TRBJ1-2; unclear D gene. V shed 4 bases and J shed 1 base, with 7 bases lying between them. From germline, CDR1 is MNHEY and CDR2 SVGEGT. This CDR3 region has 13 residues. CDR3 sequence: CASSLEGNYGYTF. The CDR3 nucleotides are TGTGCCAGCAGTTTGGAGGGTAACTATGGCTACACCTTC.

This clonotype was seen at least ten times. CDR3 in amino acids: CASSFLGTWGSGNPEQYF. CDR3 nucleotides: TGTGCCAGCAGCTTTCTCGGGACCTGGGGTAGCGGGAACCCCGAGCAGTACTTC. The gene calls are TRBV7-6 and TRBJ2-7, with TRBD2 matching 8 bases. This CDR3 spans 18 amino acids. CDR1 SGHVS and CDR2 FNYEAQ come from the germline V gene. V shed 3 bases, J shed 6 bases, and the junction held 19 bases outside the gene matches.

The gene calls are TRBV20-1 and TRBJ1-1; tentatively, D is TRBD1 (6 bases). This CDR3 contains 15 residues. Germline V gene data show CDR1 as DFQATT and CDR2 as SNEGSKA (reference sequence). V shed 3 bases and J shed 1 base, with 15 bases lying between them. The CDR3 bases are TGCAGTGCTAGGGGGGGCCCCGAATCGAACACTGAAGCTTTCTTT. This sequence encodes CSARGGPESNTEAFF.

The chain employs TRBV27 and TRBJ2-7, with D perhaps matching TRBD1 or TRBD2 (5 bases each). V was clipped by 2 bases and J by 3 bases, with 14 bases between them. Germline V lookup: CDR1 MNHEY, CDR2 SMNVEV (reference sequence). This CDR3 is 15 amino acids long. The CDR3 nucleotides are TGTGCCAGCAGTTTAGGGGGACCCGATTACTACGAGCAGTACTTC. It translates to CASSLGGPDYYEQYF.

There are a few counts of this clonotype. CDR3 DNA: TGTGCCAGCAGTACTCTATCCGAGCAGTACTTC. This encodes CASSTLSEQYF. The genes are TRBV6-2 or TRBV6-3 and TRBJ2-7; D unresolved. There are 11 residues in the CDR3. V was pared by 5 bases and J by 6 bases, with 8 bases between. Germline V CDR1 and CDR2: MNHEY, SVGEGT.

This clonotype has a count of ten or more. For the CDR3, the DNA is TGCAGCGTTGACAAGACAGGGATGGCTGAAGCTTTCTTT. Protein: CSVDKTGMAEAFF. J is TRBJ1-1 and V is TRBV29-1; 7 bases line up with TRBD1. This CDR3 spans 13 amino acids. Germline V gives CDR1 SQVTM, CDR2 ANQGSEA. V dropped 3 bases and J dropped 6; count of bases not matched to a gene: 7. Filled out from reference TRBV29-1 and TRBJ1-1, the complete variable domain reads SAVISQKPSRDICQRGTSLTIQCQVDSQVTMMFWYRQQPGQSLTLIATANQGSEATYESGFVIDKFPISRPNLTFSTLTVSNMSPEDSSIYLCSVDKTGMAEAFFGQGTRLTVV.

This clonotype was observed many times. The chain uses TRBV20-1 and TRBJ1-1; no firm D call. The germline V gene has CDR1 DFQATT and CDR2 SNEGSKA (reference sequence). The V and J ends lost 3 bases and 1 base respectively, with 12 bases between them. The CDR3 spans 14 residues. CDR3 sequence reads: CSASARVGNTEAFF. The CDR3 region has the DNA TGCAGTGCTAGTGCCCGGGTGGGGAACACTGAAGCTTTCTTT.

In this sample, this clonotype turned up many times. V and J are TRBV2 and TRBJ1-5; D gene ambiguous. In germline, CDR1 is SNHLY, CDR2 FYNNEI. The V end lost 4 bases, the J end lost 0 bases, and 7 bases lay between the germline ends. The length of the CDR3 is 14 residues. CDR3 sequence: CASSARSSNQPQHF. The CDR3, as DNA: TGTGCCAGCAGTGCCAGATCTAGCAATCAGCCCCAGCATTTT.

This clonotype was observed at least ten times. This chain connects TRBV20-1 to TRBJ2-7, with 10 bases identical to TRBD1. Per the germline V gene, CDR1 is DFQATT and CDR2 is SNEGSKA (reference sequence). The CDR3 covers 15 residues. J gave up 1 base and V 6 bases, and 9 bases lay outside the gene matches. The CDR3: CSARTGTGDSYEQYF. CDR3 sequence (DNA): TGCAGTGCCCGAACCGGGACAGGGGATTCCTACGAGCAGTACTTC.

There are many counts of this clonotype. The chain recombines TRBV13 with TRBJ2-7, with 10 bases lining up with TRBD2. CDR3 length equals 16 residues. J was trimmed by 6 bases and V by 5 bases; bases with no gene match: 13. The germline V gene has CDR1 PRHDT and CDR2 FYEKMQ (reference sequence). The chain's CDR3 is CASSLRSSGRVFEQYF. The DNA for the CDR3 is TGTGCCAGCAGCCTCCGGTCTAGCGGGAGAGTCTTCGAGCAGTACTTC.

This clonotype has a count of ten or more. The chain joins TRBV12-5 to TRBJ2-5, with D possibly TRBD1 on 5 matching bases. The germline V gene encodes CDR1 LGHNT and CDR2 FRNRAP. The CDR3 totals 13 residues. V was cut by 5 bases and J by 13 bases, with 20 bases left in between. This chain's CDR3 is CASGLGPERPMYF. The CDR3 DNA is TGTGCTAGTGGTCTGGGGCCAGAGAGGCCCATGTACTTC.

This clonotype showed up just once. The gene calls are TRBV11-3 and TRBJ2-1; D ambiguous. Germline loops: CDR1 SGHNT, CDR2 YENEEA. V shed 5 bases and J shed 0 bases, with 5 bases lying between them. This CDR3 contains 13 residues. In DNA, the CDR3 is TGTGCCAGCAGCGAAAGCTCCTACAATGAGCAGTTCTTC. Amino acids: CASSESSYNEQFF.

This clonotype was detected many times. This chain uses TRBV5-1 with TRBJ2-7; maybe TRBD2 (5 bases). The CDR3 covers 15 residues. V lost 0 bases and J lost 2, with 12 bases in between. The germline V gene has CDR1 SGHRS and CDR2 YFSETQ. The CDR3 region has the DNA TGCGCCAGCAGCTTGGGGCAGACTAAGGCCTACGAGCAGTACTTC. It yields the protein CASSLGQTKAYEQYF. Together with reference TRBV5-1 and TRBJ2-7, the CDR3 gives the full variable domain: KAGVTQTPRYLIKTRGQQVTLSCSPISGHRSVSWYQQTPGQGLQFLFEYFSETQRNKGNFPGRFSGRQFSNSRSEMNVSTLELGDSALYLCASSLGQTKAYEQYFGPGTRLTVT.

The J gene is TRBJ2-5, the V gene TRBV18, with no clear D. Deletions cut 1 base from V and 7 bases from J, with 13 bases between. The CDR3 is 14 residues long. Looked up from germline, CDR1 is KGHSH and CDR2 is LQKENI. CDR3 nucleotides: TGTGCCAGCTCACCACAATCCAAATGGGGGACCCAGTACTTC. Protein product: CASSPQSKWGTQYF.

This clonotype was observed many times. V gene TRBV6-5 combines with J gene TRBJ2-7; TRBD2 aligns across 11 bases. The CDR3 totals 14 residues. The V gene's germline CDR1 is MNHEY and CDR2 SVGAGI. V gave up 4 bases and J gave up 3 bases; unmatched junction bases: 2. In DNA form, the CDR3 reads TGTGCCAGCAGTTCGACTAGCGGGATCTACGAGCAGTACTTC. It specifies CASSSTSGIYEQYF.

This clonotype has only one observation. One end of the junction is discordant with germline, which a read error may explain. This chain connects TRBV28 to TRBJ1-2; D is unclear. Germline V gives CDR1 MDHEN, CDR2 SYDVKM. This CDR3 contains 11 residues. The CDR3 is CTSSDDYGYTF. The DNA of the CDR3 is TGTACCAGCAGTGATGACTATGGCTACACCTTC.

The count of this clonotype is one. The chain uses TRBV6-1 and TRBJ1-1; TRBD1 matches 7 bases. Per germline, CDR1 MNHNS and CDR2 SASEGT. There are 15 residues in the CDR3. Trimming at V came to 5 bases and at J to 0 bases, leaving 6 bases not matched to a gene. DNA of the CDR3: TGTGCCAGCAGTAAGACAGGGTCCCTGAACACTGAAGCTTTCTTT. Translation gives CASSKTGSLNTEAFF.

The CDR3, as DNA: TGTGCCAGCAGTTTTCAGACAGGGAGGGGGGAAGAGACCCAGTACTTC. It yields the protein CASSFQTGRGEETQYF. The chain recombines TRBV28 with TRBJ2-5; D possibly uses TRBD1 or TRBD2 (7 bases each). CDR3 length: 16 amino acids. V lost 3 bases, J lost 3 bases, and 17 bases lay in between. CDR1 is MDHEN and CDR2 is SYDVKM in the germline V gene. Variable domain in full (rest from reference TRBV28 and TRBJ2-5): DVKVTQSSRYLVKRTGEKVFLECVQDMDHENMFWYRQDPGLGLRLIYFSYDVKMKEKGDIPEGYSVSREKKERFSLILESASTNQTSMYLCASSFQTGRGEETQYFGPGTRLLVL.

This clonotype was picked up many times. The chain combines TRBV3-1 with TRBJ2-5; 11 bases line up with TRBD2. The CDR3 length is 18 residues. V trimming: 2 bases; J trimming: 0 bases; junction bases outside the gene matches: 8. The germline CDR1 and CDR2 sequences are LGHDT and YNNKEL (reference sequence). CDR3 region: CASSQKTSGRIDQETQYF. The DNA for the CDR3 is TGTGCCAGCAGCCAAAAAACTAGCGGGAGAATAGACCAAGAGACCCAGTACTTC.

This clonotype was observed many times. The chain uses TRBV9 and TRBJ2-7; no firm D call. The CDR3 extends over 14 amino acids. CDR1 SGDLS and CDR2 YYNGEE come from the germline V gene. Trimming removed 0 bases at V and 2 bases at J, with 9 bases between. The CDR3 DNA is TGTGCCAGCAGCGTAGACGACCTTACCTACGAGCAGTACTTC. Encoded protein: CASSVDDLTYEQYF.

This clonotype was observed at least ten times. The rearrangement uses TRBV11-2 and TRBJ1-6; no definite D call. Germline V lookup: CDR1 SGHAT, CDR2 FQNNGV. V lost 7 bases, J lost 0 bases, and 10 bases lay in between. This CDR3 has 15 residues. CDR3 nucleotide sequence: TGTGCCAGCACCCCCACGAGCTCCTATAATTCACCCCTCCACTTT. This gives the protein CASTPTSSYNSPLHF.

This chain joins TRBV6-2 or TRBV6-3 and TRBJ2-7, with 10 positions matching TRBD2. Germline assignment: CDR1 MNHEY and CDR2 SVGEGT. This CDR3 is built from 13 residues. V was pared by 8 bases and J by 5 bases, with 6 bases of the junction left unmatched. For the CDR3, the DNA is TGTGCCAGCGCGCTAGCGGGAGTACACGAGCAGTACTTC. Translating it yields CASALAGVHEQYF.

This clonotype was counted ten times or more. This rearrangement joins TRBV7-9 to TRBJ2-4; D is unresolved. CDR1 is SEHNR, CDR2 FQNEAQ, per germline (reference sequence). This CDR3 contains 14 residues. Trimming removed 7 bases at V and 1 base at J, with 11 bases between. The CDR3 nucleotides are TGTGCCAGCACCCATCTAGAGGCCAAAAACATTCAGTACTTC. This encodes CASTHLEAKNIQYF.

This clonotype was seen many times. The chain employs TRBV6-2 or TRBV6-3 and TRBJ2-7; possibly TRBD1 for D (5 bases). Trimming stripped 1 base from V and 1 base from J, with 8 bases between. The CDR3 loop spans 14 amino acids. Germline V CDR1 and CDR2: MNHEY, SVGEGT. The CDR3 DNA is TGTGCCAGCAGTTACTTCCCAGGGTCCTACGAGCAGTACTTC. This encodes CASSYFPGSYEQYF.